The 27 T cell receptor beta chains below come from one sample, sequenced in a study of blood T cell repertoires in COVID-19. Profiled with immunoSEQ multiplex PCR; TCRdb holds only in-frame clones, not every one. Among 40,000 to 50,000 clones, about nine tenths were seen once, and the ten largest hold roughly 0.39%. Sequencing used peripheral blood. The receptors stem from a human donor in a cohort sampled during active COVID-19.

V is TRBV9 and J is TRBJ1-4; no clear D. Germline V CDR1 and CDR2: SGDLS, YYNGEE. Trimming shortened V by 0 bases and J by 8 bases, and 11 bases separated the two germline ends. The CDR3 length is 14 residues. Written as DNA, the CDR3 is TGTGCCAGCAGCGTAGGGGTGGGCCAAGAAAAACTGTTTTTT. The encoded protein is CASSVGVGQEKLFF.

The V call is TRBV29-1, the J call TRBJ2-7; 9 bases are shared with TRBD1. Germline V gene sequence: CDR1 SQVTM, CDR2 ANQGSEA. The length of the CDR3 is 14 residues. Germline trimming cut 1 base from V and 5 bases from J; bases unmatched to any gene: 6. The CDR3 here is CSVEVLGQGNEQYF. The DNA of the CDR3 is TGCAGCGTTGAAGTATTGGGACAGGGAAACGAGCAGTACTTC.

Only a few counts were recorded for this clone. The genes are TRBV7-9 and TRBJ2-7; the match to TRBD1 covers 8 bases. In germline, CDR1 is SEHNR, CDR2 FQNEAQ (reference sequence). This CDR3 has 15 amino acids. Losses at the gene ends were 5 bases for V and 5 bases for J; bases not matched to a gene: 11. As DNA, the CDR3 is TGTGCCAGCAGCCCCGACAGGGGAAGACCCGACGAGCAGTACTTC. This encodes CASSPDRGRPDEQYF.

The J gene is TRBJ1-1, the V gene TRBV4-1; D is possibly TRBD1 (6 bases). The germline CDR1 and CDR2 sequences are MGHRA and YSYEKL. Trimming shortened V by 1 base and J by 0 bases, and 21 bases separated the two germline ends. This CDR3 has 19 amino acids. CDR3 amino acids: CASSQGVFHTTGMNTEAFF. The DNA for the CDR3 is TGCGCCAGCAGCCAAGGAGTTTTTCACACGACAGGTATGAACACTGAAGCTTTCTTT.

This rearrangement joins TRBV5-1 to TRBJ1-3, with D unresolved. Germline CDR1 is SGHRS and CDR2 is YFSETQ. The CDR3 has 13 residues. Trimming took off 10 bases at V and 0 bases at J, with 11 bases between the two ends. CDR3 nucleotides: TGCGCCGTTAGTAGGAGCTCTGGAAACACCATATATTTT. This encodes CAVSRSSGNTIYF.

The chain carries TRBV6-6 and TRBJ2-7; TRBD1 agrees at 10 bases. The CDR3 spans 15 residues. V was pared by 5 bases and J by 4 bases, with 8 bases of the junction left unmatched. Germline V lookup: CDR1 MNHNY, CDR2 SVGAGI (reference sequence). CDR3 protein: CASSLNRGQGYEQYF. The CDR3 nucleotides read TGTGCCAGCAGTCTGAATAGGGGACAGGGGTACGAGCAGTACTTC.

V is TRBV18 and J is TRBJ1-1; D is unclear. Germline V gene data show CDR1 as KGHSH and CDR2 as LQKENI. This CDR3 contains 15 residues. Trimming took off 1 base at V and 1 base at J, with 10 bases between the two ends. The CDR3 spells CASSPREAANTEAFF. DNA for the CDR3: TGTGCCAGCTCACCACGAGAGGCAGCGAACACTGAAGCTTTCTTT.

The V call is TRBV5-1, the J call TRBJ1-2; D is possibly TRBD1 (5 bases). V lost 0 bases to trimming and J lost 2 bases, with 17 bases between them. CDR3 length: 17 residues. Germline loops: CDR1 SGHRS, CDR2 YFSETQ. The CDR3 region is CASSLASPPGGNYGYTF. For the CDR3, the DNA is TGCGCCAGCAGCTTGGCCTCCCCCCCCGGGGGGAACTATGGCTACACCTTC.

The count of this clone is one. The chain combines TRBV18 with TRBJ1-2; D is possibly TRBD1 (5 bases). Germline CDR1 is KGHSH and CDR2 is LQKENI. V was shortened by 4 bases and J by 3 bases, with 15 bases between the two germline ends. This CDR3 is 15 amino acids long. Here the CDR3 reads CASSLVEGKDYGYTF. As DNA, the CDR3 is TGTGCCAGCTCACTTGTGGAGGGGAAAGACTATGGCTACACCTTC. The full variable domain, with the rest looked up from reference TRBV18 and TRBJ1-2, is NAGVMQNPRHLVRRRGQEARLRCSPMKGHSHVYWYRQLPEEGLKFMVYLQKENIIDESGMPKERFSAEFPKEGPSILRIQQVVRGDSAAYFCASSLVEGKDYGYTFGSGTRLTVV.

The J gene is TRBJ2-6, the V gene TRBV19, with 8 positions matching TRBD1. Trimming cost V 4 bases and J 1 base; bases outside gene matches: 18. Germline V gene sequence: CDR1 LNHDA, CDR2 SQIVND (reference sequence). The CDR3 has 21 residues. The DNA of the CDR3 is TGTGCCAGTAGTACACTCAACCTACGGACAGGGTGGGGTTCTGGGGCCAACGTCCTGACTTTC. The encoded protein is CASSTLNLRTGWGSGANVLTF. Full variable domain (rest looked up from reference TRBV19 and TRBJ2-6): DGGITQSPKYLFRKEGQNVTLSCEQNLNHDAMYWYRQDPGQGLRLIYYSQIVNDFQKGDIAEGYSVSREKKESFPLTVTSAQKNPTAFYLCASSTLNLRTGWGSGANVLTFGAGSRLTVL.

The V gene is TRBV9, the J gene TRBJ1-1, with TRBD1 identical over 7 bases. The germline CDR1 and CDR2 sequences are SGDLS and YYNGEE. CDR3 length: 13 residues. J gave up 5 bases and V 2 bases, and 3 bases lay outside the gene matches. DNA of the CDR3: TGTGCCAGCAGCGTCCCAGGGGGGACTGAAGCTTTCTTT. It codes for CASSVPGGTEAFF.

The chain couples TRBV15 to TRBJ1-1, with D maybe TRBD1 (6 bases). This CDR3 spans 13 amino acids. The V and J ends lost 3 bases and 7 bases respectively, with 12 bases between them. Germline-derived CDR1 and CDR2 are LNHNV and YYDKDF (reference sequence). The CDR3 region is CATSSRGSVEAFF. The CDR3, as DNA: TGTGCCACCAGCAGCAGGGGATCGGTTGAAGCTTTCTTT.

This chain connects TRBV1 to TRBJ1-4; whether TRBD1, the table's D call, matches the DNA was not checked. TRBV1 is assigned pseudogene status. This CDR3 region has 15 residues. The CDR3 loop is CTSSLRTGRNEKLFF. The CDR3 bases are TGCACCAGCAGCTTAAGGACAGGCCGTAATGAAAAACTGTTTTTT.

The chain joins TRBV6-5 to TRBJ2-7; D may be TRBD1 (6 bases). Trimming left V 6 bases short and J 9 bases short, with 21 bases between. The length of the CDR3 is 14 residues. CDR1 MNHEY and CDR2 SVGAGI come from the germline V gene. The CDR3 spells CASSPGQNGIGQYF. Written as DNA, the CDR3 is TGTGCCAGCAGCCCCGGACAGAACGGGATCGGGCAGTACTTC.

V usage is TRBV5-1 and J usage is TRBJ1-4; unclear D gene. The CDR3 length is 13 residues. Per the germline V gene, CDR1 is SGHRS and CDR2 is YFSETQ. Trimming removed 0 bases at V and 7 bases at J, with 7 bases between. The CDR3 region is CASSLGRVEKLFF. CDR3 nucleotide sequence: TGCGCCAGCAGCTTGGGGAGGGTTGAAAAACTGTTTTTT. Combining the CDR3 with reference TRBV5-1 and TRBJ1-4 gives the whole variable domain KAGVTQTPRYLIKTRGQQVTLSCSPISGHRSVSWYQQTPGQGLQFLFEYFSETQRNKGNFPGRFSGRQFSNSRSEMNVSTLELGDSALYLCASSLGRVEKLFFGSGTQLSVL.

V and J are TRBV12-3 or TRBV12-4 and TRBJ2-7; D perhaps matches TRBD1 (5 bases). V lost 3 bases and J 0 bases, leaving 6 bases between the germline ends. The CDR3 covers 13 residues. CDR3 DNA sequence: TGTGCCAGCAGTTTTGACAGCTCCTACGAGCAGTACTTC. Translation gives CASSFDSSYEQYF.

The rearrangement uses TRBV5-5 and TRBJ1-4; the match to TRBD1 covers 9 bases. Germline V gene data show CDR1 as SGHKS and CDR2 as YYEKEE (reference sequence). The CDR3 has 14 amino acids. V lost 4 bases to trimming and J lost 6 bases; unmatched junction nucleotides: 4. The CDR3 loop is CASSRTGAHEKLFF. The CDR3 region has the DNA TGTGCCAGCAGCCGGACAGGGGCGCATGAAAAACTGTTTTTT.

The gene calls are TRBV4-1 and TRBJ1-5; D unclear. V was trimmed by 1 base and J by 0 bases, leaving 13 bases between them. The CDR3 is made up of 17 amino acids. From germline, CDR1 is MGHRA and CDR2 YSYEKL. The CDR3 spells CASSQARGELSNQPQHF. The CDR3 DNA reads TGCGCCAGCAGCCAAGCTAGAGGTGAACTTAGCAATCAGCCCCAGCATTTT.

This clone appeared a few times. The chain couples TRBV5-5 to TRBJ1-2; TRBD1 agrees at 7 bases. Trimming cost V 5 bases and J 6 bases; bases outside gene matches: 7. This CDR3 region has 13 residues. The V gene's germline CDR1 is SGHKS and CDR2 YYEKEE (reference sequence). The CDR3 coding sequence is TGTGCCAGCAGACCCACAGGGGTGGATGGCTACACCTTC. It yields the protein CASRPTGVDGYTF.

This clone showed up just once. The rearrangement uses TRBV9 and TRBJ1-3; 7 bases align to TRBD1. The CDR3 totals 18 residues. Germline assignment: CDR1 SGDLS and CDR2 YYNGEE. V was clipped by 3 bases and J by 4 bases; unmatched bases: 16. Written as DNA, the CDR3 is TGTGCCAGCAGCGAGGACGACAGGGTGGAATTATCAGGAAACACCATATATTTT. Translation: CASSEDDRVELSGNTIYF.

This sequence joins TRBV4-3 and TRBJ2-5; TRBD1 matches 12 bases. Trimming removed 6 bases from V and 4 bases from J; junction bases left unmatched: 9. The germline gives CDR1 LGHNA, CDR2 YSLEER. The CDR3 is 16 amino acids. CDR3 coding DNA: TGCGCCAGCAGTGTCACCGGGACAGGGGGCAGAGAGACCCAGTACTTC. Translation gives CASSVTGTGGRETQYF.

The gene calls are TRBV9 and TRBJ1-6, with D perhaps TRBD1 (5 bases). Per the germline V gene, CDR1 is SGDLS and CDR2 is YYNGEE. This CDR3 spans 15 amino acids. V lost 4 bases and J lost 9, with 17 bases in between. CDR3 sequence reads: CASSSGDLGGSPLHF. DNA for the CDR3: TGTGCCAGCAGCTCGGGGGATCTCGGGGGTTCACCCCTCCACTTT.

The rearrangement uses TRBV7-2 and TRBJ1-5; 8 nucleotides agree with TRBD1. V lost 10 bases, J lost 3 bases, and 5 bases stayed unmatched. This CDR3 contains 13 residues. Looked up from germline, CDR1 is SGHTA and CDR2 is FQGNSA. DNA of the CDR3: TGTGCCACAGGACAGGGAGACAATCAGCCCCAGCATTTT. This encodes CATGQGDNQPQHF.

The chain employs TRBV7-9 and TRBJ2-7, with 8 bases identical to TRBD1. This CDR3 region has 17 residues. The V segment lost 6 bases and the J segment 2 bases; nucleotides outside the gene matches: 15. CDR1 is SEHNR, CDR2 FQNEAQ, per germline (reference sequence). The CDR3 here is CASSKTISGTGTYEQYF. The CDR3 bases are TGTGCCAGCAGTAAAACAATCTCCGGGACAGGAACCTACGAGCAGTACTTC.

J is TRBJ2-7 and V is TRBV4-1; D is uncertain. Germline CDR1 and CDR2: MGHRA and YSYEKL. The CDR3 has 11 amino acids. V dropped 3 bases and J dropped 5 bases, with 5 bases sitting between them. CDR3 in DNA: TGCGCCAGCAGCCATTTAAACGAGCAGTACTTC. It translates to CASSHLNEQYF.

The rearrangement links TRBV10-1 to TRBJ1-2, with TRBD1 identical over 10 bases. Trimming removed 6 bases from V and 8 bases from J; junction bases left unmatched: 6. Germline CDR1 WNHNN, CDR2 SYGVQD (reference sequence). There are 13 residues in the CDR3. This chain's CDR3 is CASSRDRGFGYTF. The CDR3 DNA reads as TGCGCCAGCAGCCGGGACAGGGGATTCGGCTACACCTTC.

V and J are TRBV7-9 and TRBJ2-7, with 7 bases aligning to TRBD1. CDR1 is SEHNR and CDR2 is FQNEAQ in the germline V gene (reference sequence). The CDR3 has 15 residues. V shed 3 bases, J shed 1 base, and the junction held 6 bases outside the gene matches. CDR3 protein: CASSFIGQESYEQYF. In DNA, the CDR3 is TGTGCCAGCAGCTTCATCGGACAGGAATCCTACGAGCAGTACTTC. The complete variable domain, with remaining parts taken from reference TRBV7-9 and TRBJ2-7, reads DTGVSQNPRHKITKRGQNVTFRCDPISEHNRLYWYRQTLGQGPEFLTYFQNEAQLEKSRLLSDRFSAERPKGSFSTLEIQRTEQGDSAMYLCASSFIGQESYEQYFGPGTRLTVT.